One sample yielded the 17 T cell receptor beta chains listed below, sequenced in a study of vaccination effects on CD4 cells after COVID-19. The table came from immunoSEQ multiplex PCR; TCRdb's copy has only in-frame clones and leaves some out. Counted here are some 40,000 clones, just under 75% occurring once; the ten biggest clones make up about a third. For these TCRs, the target antigens are not known. Ahead of sequencing, the ViraFEST assay grew antigen-specific CD4+ T cells using viral peptide pools. Culture lasted approximately 10 days before CD4+ T cell isolation. From March to December 2020, the person had a SARS-CoV-2 infection that was confirmed by PCR. Material: CD4+ T cells from PBMCs cultured with a peptide pool, obtained before COVID-19 vaccination. These receptors all come from a human donor who had a prior SARS-CoV-2 infection.

This clone was seen a few times. The V and J genes are TRBV4-3 and TRBJ2-3; the D is unclear. V was trimmed by 1 base and J by 4 bases, leaving 6 bases between them. This CDR3 has 13 amino acids. Per germline, CDR1 LGHNA and CDR2 YSLEER. In nucleotides, the CDR3 is TGCGCCAGCAGCCAAGGATTGTCAGATACGCAGTATTTT. This sequence encodes CASSQGLSDTQYF.

The chain employs TRBV29-1 and TRBJ2-3, with 10 bases lining up with TRBD1. Germline-derived CDR1 and CDR2 are SQVTM and ANQGSEA. With 8 bases clipped from V and 2 bases from J, the junction kept 7 bases outside the gene matches. The CDR3 is made up of 14 amino acids. CDR3 loop: CSFGQGGTTDTQYF. The DNA for the CDR3 is TGCAGCTTCGGACAGGGGGGAACCACAGATACGCAGTATTTT.

This sequence joins TRBV3-1 (or the pseudogene TRBV3-2) and TRBJ2-7; no clear D gene. The CDR3 consists of 14 residues. With 0 bases removed from V and 0 bases from J, the gap between germline ends came to 6 bases. CDR1 is LGHDT and CDR2 is YNNKEL in the germline V gene (reference sequence). The CDR3 loop reads CASSQDRHSYEQYF. In DNA form, the CDR3 reads TGTGCCAGCAGCCAAGATCGCCACTCCTACGAGCAGTACTTC.

The count of this clone is one. The rearrangement uses TRBV6-5 and TRBJ1-1, with D perhaps matching TRBD1 (6 bases). Germline V lookup: CDR1 MNHEY, CDR2 SVGAGI. The CDR3 loop spans 15 amino acids. Between the trimmed V and J ends, which lost 5 bases and 4 bases, there was a span of 17 bases. The CDR3 protein is CASSPTGGPGTEAFF. The CDR3 DNA reads as TGTGCCAGCAGTCCAACTGGGGGGCCGGGCACTGAAGCTTTCTTT.

The V and J genes are TRBV6-6 and TRBJ2-7; D not resolved. The germline gives CDR1 MNHNY, CDR2 SVGAGI (reference sequence). V shed 2 bases and J shed 2 bases, with 4 bases lying between them. The CDR3 has 12 amino acids. The chain's CDR3 is CASSYTPYEQYF. The CDR3 DNA sequence: TGTGCCAGCAGTTACACCCCCTACGAGCAGTACTTC.

This clone was found once. The chain joins TRBV4-1 to TRBJ2-5; 12 bases are shared with TRBD2. The length of the CDR3 is 16 residues. From germline, CDR1 is MGHRA and CDR2 YSYEKL. V shed 4 bases, J shed 4 bases, and the junction held 7 bases outside the gene matches. This CDR3 reads CASSLTSGGPPETQYF. Written as DNA, the CDR3 is TGCGCCAGCAGCCTAACTAGCGGGGGGCCGCCAGAGACCCAGTACTTC.

The gene calls are TRBV4-1 and TRBJ1-2, with TRBD1 identical over 9 bases. Germline-derived CDR1 and CDR2 are MGHRA and YSYEKL. The CDR3 contains 15 residues. V trimming: 3 bases; J trimming: 0 bases; junction bases outside the gene matches: 2. The CDR3 DNA reads as TGCGCCAGCAGCCACGGACAGGGGTCTAACTATGGCTACACCTTC. This translates into CASSHGQGSNYGYTF.

This chain joins TRBV14 and TRBJ1-1; maybe TRBD1 (5 bases). CDR3 length: 13 residues. CDR1 and CDR2 from the germline V gene are SGHDN and FVKESK. V lost 4 bases and J 8 bases, leaving 14 bases between the germline ends. The CDR3 bases are TGTGCCAGCAGCCTGGACAAGGTTGAGGAAGCTTTCTTT. Translating it yields CASSLDKVEEAFF.

This clone was detected a few times. The V gene is TRBV30, the J gene TRBJ2-3; D is undetermined. CDR1 and CDR2 (germline): GTSNPN, SVGIG (reference sequence). V gave up 3 bases and J gave up 0 bases, with 7 bases separating them. CDR3 length equals 13 residues. The CDR3 sequence: CAWRSPSTDTQYF. CDR3 sequence (DNA): TGTGCCTGGAGAAGCCCGAGCACAGATACGCAGTATTTT.

J is TRBJ2-5 and V is TRBV24-1; TRBD2 might be the D (6 bases). V lost 9 bases and J 11 bases, leaving 15 bases between the germline ends. Germline V gives CDR1 KGHDR, CDR2 SFDVKD. This CDR3 has 11 residues. The CDR3 nucleotides read TGTGCCACCTCCGGGACGGGGGAACAGTACTTC. This codes for CATSGTGEQYF.

This clone was recorded a few times. This chain links TRBV5-4 with TRBJ2-3; TRBD2 agrees at 8 bases. The V segment lost 4 bases and the J segment 5 bases; nucleotides outside the gene matches: 9. The CDR3 runs 15 residues. Germline CDR1 reads SGHNT; CDR2 reads YYREEE (reference sequence). The CDR3 DNA follows: TGTGCCAGCAGCCCGGGGGGGACCGGGGAAGATACGCAGTATTTT. Translating it yields CASSPGGTGEDTQYF.

The V call is TRBV15, the J call TRBJ2-7, with D unresolved. Trimming pared 1 base from V and 0 bases from J, leaving 7 bases between. The CDR3 covers 14 residues. Germline V lookup: CDR1 LNHNV, CDR2 YYDKDF (reference sequence). Written as DNA, the CDR3 is TGTGCCACCAGCAGAGGTGCGTCCTCCTACGAGCAGTACTTC. Encoded protein: CATSRGASSYEQYF.

CDR3 sequence (DNA): TGTGCCAGCAGCGCGGGGGTAGGCACTGAAGCTTTCTTT. Translation: CASSAGVGTEAFF. V and J are TRBV9 and TRBJ1-1; TRBD1 is a possible D gene (5 bases). V lost 3 bases, J lost 4 bases, and 10 bases lay in between. The germline gives CDR1 SGDLS, CDR2 YYNGEE. The CDR3 extends over 13 amino acids.

As DNA, the CDR3 is TGTGCCAGCTCGCAAAACCGACTAGCGGGAGAGAACGAGCAGTACTTC. This encodes CASSQNRLAGENEQYF. The chain combines TRBV18 with TRBJ2-7; 12 bases map to TRBD2. CDR1 is KGHSH, CDR2 LQKENI, per germline. The CDR3 totals 16 residues. J lost 5 bases, V lost 6 bases, and 11 bases had no gene match.

V and J are TRBV3-1 (or the pseudogene TRBV3-2) and TRBJ2-5; D is unclear. V shed 5 bases and J shed 2 bases, with 3 bases lying between them. Looked up from germline, CDR1 is LGHDT and CDR2 is YNNKEL (reference sequence). This CDR3 is built from 11 residues. The CDR3 sequence is CASSDQETQYF. As DNA, the CDR3 is TGTGCCAGCAGCGATCAAGAGACCCAGTACTTC.

J is TRBJ1-2 and V is TRBV2, with D possibly being TRBD1 (6 bases). Germline assignment: CDR1 SNHLY and CDR2 FYNNEI. The CDR3 is 15 amino acids. Trimming removed 3 bases at V and 5 bases at J, with 16 bases between. The CDR3 loop reads CASSDFPGAGYGYTF. As DNA, the CDR3 is TGTGCCAGCAGTGACTTCCCAGGGGCGGGGTATGGCTACACCTTC.

This clone has just a few counts. The V gene is TRBV2, the J gene TRBJ2-1, with D hard to call. Germline CDR1 and CDR2: SNHLY and FYNNEI. V gave up 1 base and J gave up 6 bases, with 10 bases separating them. The CDR3 is 14 amino acids. The CDR3: CASSEDSYGNEQFF. The DNA for the CDR3 is TGTGCCAGCAGTGAAGACAGCTATGGCAATGAGCAGTTCTTC. Filled out from reference TRBV2 and TRBJ2-1, the complete variable domain reads EPEVTQTPSHQVTQMGQEVILRCVPISNHLYFYWYRQILGQKVEFLVSFYNNEISEKSEIFDDQFSVERPDGSNFTLKIRSTKLEDSAMYFCASSEDSYGNEQFFGPGTRLTVL.